The clone carrying this T cell receptor (beta chain) was observed once. Its antigen is not identified. These data originate in a study of CD8 T cells in Susac syndrome. The study, taken as a whole, reports: The study's TCR sequencing and HLA analysis drew on a certain number of individuals. That number was acknowledged as relatively small.

After extraction with the RNeasy kit, roughly 0.5 to 1 ug of the RNA was reverse transcribed using random hexamers. An immunoSEQ multiplex PCR generated amplified TCR beta CDR3 products spanning 54 Vbeta and 13 Jbeta. TCRdb passed the immunoSEQ multiplex PCR reads through MiXCR, listing each CDR3 protein once. The sample has some 180,000 distinct CDR3 sequences, under 95% seen once. This CDR3 spans 14 amino acids. Trimming took off 2 bases at V and 2 bases at J, with 9 bases between the two ends. Blood CD8+ and CD4+ T cells underwent high-throughput TCR beta sequencing. The source is a human donor in good health. The source material was CD4+ T cells from PBMCs. The chain uses TRBV12-3 or TRBV12-4 and TRBJ2-5; no clear D gene. CDR3 coding DNA: TGTGCCAGCAGTTTACTGGGGAAGCAAGAGACCCAGTACTTC. Amino acid sequence: CASSLLGKQETQYF.